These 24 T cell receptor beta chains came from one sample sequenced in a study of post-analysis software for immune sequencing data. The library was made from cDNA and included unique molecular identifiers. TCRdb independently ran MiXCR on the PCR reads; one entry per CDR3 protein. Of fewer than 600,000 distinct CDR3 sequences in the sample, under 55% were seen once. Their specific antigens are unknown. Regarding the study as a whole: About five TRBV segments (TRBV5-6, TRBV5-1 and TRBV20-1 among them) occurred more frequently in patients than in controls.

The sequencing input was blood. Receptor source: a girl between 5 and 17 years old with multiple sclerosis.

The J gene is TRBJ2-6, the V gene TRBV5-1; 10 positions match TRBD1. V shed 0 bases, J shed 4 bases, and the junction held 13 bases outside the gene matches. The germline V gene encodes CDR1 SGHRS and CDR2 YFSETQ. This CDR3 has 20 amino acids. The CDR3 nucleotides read TGCGCCAGCAGCTTGGAACTTGGACAGGGGGTTCTGAGCGGGGCCAACGTCCTGACTTTC. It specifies CASSLELGQGVLSGANVLTF.

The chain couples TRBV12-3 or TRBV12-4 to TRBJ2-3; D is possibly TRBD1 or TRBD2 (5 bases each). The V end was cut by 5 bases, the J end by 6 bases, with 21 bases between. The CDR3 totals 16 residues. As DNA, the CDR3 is TGTGCCAGCAGTCCGATGGGGGATTCTCTTCGCGATACGCAGTATTTT. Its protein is CASSPMGDSLRDTQYF.

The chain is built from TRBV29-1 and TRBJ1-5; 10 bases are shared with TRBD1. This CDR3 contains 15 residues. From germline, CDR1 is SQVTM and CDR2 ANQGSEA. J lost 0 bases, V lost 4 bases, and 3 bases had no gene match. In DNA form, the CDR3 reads TGCAGCGTTGCCGGGACAGGGGATAGCAATCAGCCCCAGCATTTT. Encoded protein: CSVAGTGDSNQPQHF.

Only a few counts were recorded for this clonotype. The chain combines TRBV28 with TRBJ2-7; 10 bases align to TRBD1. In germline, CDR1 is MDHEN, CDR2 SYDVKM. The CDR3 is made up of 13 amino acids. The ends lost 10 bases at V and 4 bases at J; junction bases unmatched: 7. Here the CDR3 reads CATSGDRGYEQYF. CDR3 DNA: TGTGCCACCTCTGGGGACAGGGGATACGAGCAGTACTTC.

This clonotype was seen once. This chain's CDR3 is CASSSNGGGTYNEQFF. For the CDR3, the DNA is TGTGCCAGCAGCTCTAACGGAGGCGGCACCTACAATGAGCAGTTCTTC. This chain connects TRBV7-3 to TRBJ2-1; D is possibly TRBD2 (5 bases). The ends were cut back, 4 bases at V and 2 bases at J, with 15 bases in the middle. From germline, CDR1 is SGHTA and CDR2 FQGTGA. The CDR3 has 16 residues. Variable domain in full (rest from reference TRBV7-3 and TRBJ2-1): GAGVSQTPSNKVTEKGKYVELRCDPISGHTALYWYRQSLGQGPEFLIYFQGTGAADDSGLPNDRFFAVRPEGSVSTLKIQRTERGDSAVYLCASSSNGGGTYNEQFFGPGTRLTVL.

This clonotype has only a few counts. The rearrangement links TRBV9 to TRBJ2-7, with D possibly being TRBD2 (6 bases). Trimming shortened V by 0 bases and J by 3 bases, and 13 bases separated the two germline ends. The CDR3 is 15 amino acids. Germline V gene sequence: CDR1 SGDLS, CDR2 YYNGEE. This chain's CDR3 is CASSVGAGRSYEQYF. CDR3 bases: TGTGCCAGCAGCGTAGGGGCAGGGAGGAGCTACGAGCAGTACTTC.

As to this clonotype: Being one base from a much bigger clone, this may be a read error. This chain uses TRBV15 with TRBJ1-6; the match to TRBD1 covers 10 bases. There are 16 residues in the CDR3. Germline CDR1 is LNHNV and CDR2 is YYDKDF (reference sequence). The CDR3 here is CATSRGPDRGPSPPHF. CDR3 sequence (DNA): TGTGCCACCAGCAGAGGCCCAGACAGGGGGCCTTCACCCCCCCACTTT.

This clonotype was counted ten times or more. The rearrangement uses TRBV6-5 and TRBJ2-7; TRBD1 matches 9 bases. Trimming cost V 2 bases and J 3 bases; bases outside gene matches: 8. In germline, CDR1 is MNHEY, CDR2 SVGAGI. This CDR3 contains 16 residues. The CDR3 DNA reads TGTGCCAGCAGTTACATCTATCCGGGACAGGGCTACGAGCAGTACTTC. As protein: CASSYIYPGQGYEQYF.

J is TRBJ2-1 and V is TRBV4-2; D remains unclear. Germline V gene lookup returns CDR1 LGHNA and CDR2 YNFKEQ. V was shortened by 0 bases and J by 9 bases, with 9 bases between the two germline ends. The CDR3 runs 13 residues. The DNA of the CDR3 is TGTGCCAGCAGCCAAGATCTGCGAGGTGAGCAGTTCTTC. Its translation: CASSQDLRGEQFF.

CDR3 sequence (DNA): TGCAGTGCTAGAGTGGCAGGGGCGGCATGGAACACTGAAGCTTTCTTT. Its protein is CSARVAGAAWNTEAFF. The chain links TRBV20-1 to TRBJ1-1; a weak D match, TRBD1 (6 bases). The CDR3 runs 16 residues. Germline V gene sequence: CDR1 DFQATT, CDR2 SNEGSKA (reference sequence). V was pared by 1 base and J by 1 base, with 16 bases between.

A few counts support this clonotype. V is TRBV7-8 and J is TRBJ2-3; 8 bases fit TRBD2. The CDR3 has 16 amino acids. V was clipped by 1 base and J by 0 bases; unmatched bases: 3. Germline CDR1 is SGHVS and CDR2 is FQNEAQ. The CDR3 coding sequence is TGTGCCAGCAGCTTAGTACTAGCGGAGAGCACAGATACGCAGTATTTT. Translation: CASSLVLAESTDTQYF.

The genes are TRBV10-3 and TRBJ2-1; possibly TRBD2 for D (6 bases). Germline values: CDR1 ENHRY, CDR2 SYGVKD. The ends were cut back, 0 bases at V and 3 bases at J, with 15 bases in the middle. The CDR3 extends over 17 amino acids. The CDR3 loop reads CAISESVGSGYYNEQFF. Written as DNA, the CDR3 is TGTGCCATCAGTGAGTCGGTCGGTAGCGGTTACTACAATGAGCAGTTCTTC.

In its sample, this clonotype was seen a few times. In DNA form, the CDR3 reads TGTGCCAGCAGCCCAGAGACTAGCGGTTTCTACAATGAGCAGTTCTTC. Translated: CASSPETSGFYNEQFF. The chain recombines TRBV7-9 with TRBJ2-1, with 9 bases that match TRBD2. The CDR3 covers 16 residues. CDR1 SEHNR and CDR2 FQNEAQ come from the germline V gene (reference sequence). The junction had 8 bases not matched to a gene; V was cut back by 5 bases and J by 3 bases.

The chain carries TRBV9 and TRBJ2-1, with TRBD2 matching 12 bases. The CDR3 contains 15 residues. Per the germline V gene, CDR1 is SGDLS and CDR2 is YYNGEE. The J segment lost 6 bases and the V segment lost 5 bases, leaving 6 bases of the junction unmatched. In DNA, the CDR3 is TGTGCCAGCAGTGAGACTAGCGGGAGTACCAATGAGCAGTTCTTC. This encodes CASSETSGSTNEQFF. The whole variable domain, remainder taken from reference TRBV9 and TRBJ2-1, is DSGVTQTPKHLITATGQRVTLRCSPRSGDLSVYWYQQSLDQGLQFLIQYYNGEERAKGNILERFSAQQFPDLHSELNLSSLELGDSALYFCASSETSGSTNEQFFGPGTRLTVL.

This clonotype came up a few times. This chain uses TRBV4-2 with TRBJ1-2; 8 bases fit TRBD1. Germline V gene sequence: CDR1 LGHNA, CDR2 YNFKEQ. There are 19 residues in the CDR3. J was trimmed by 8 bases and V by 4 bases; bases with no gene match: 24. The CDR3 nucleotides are TGTGCCAGCAGCCCACGGGACGGGTTTAAGGACAGGGAAGTTTCGGGCTACACCTTC. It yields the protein CASSPRDGFKDREVSGYTF.

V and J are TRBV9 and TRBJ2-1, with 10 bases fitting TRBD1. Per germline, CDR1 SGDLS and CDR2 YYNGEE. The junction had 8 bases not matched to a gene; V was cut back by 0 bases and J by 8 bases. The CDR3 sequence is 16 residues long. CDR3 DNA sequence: TGTGCCAGCAGCGTAGGAGTTGGGACAGGGGCCGATGAGCAGTTCTTC. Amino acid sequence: CASSVGVGTGADEQFF.

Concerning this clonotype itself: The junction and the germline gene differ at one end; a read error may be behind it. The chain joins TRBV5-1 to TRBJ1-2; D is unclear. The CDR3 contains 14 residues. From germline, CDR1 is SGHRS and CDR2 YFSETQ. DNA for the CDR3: TGCGCCAACAGCCCGAGTGGCACGGCCTATGGCTACACCTTC. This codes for CANSPSGTAYGYTF.

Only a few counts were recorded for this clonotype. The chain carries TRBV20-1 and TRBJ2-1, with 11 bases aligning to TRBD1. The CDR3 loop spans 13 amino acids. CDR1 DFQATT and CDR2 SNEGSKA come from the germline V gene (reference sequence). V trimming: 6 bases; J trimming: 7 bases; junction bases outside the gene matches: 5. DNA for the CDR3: TGCAGTGCCGGGACAGGGGGTGTAAATGAGCAGTTCTTC. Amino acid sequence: CSAGTGGVNEQFF.

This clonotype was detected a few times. CDR3 DNA: TGTGCCAGCAGCCCAGCGGTTAGTGCACCCCTCCACTTT. Translating gives CASSPAVSAPLHF. The J gene is TRBJ1-6, the V gene TRBV7-9; D call uncertain. This CDR3 comprises 13 residues. V lost 5 bases and J lost 11, with 13 bases in between. From germline, CDR1 is SEHNR and CDR2 FQNEAQ (reference sequence).

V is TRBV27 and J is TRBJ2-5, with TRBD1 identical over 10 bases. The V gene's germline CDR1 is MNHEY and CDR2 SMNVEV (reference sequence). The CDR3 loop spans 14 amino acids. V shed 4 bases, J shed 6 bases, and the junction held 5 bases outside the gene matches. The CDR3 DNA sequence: TGTGCCAGCAGTTCTATGGACAGGGGGAAGACCCAGTACTTC. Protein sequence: CASSSMDRGKTQYF.

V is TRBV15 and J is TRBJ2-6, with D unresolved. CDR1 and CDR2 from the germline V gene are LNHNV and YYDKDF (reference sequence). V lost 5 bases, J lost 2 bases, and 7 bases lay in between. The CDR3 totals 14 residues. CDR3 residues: CATSLVPGANVLTF. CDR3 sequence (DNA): TGTGCCACCAGCCTTGTTCCTGGGGCCAACGTCCTGACTTTC.

The CDR3 sequence: CASRPRTSYHNEQFF. In DNA form, the CDR3 reads TGTGCCAGCAGGCCGCGGACTAGCTACCACAATGAGCAGTTCTTC. V gene TRBV6-6 combines with J gene TRBJ2-1; 8 bases map to TRBD2. V lost 6 bases to trimming and J lost 5 bases; unmatched junction nucleotides: 9. The CDR3 consists of 15 residues. In germline, CDR1 is MNHNY, CDR2 SVGAGI (reference sequence).

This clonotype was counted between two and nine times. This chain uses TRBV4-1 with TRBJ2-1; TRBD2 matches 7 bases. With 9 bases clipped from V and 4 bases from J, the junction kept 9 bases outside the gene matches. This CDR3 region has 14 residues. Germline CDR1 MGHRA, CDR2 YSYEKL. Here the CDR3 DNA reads TGCGCCAGTTCGGAAACTAGCGCTTACAATGAGCAGTTCTTC. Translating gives CASSETSAYNEQFF.

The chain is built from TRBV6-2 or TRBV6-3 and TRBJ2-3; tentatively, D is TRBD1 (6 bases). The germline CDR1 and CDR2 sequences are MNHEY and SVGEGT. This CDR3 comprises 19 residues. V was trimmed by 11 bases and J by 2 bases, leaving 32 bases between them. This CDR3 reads CAGTQFRLRGWKPTDTQYF. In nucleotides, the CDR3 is TGTGCCGGCACCCAGTTTAGGCTCAGGGGCTGGAAACCCACAGATACGCAGTATTTT.